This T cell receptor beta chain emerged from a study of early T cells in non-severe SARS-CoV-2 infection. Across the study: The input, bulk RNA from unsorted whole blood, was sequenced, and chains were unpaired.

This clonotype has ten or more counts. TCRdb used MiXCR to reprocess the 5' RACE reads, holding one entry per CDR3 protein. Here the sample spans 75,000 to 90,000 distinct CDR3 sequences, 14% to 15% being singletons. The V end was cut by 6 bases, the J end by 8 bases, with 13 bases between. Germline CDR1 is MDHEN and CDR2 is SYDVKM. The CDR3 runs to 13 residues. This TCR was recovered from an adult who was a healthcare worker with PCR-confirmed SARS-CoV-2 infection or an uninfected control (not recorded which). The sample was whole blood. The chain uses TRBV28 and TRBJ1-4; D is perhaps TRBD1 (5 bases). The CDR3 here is CASSLGREEKLFF. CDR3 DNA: TGTGCCAGCAGCTTGGGCAGGGAGGAAAAACTGTTTTTT.